This T cell receptor (beta chain) originates from a study of blood T cell repertoires in COVID-19. Assay used: immunoSEQ multiplex PCR; TCRdb lists only in-frame clones, some missing. The data show about 370,000 clones, with over 85% seen just once and less than 2% held by the top ten. Cohort allocation depended upon clinical history that participants reported. The CDR3 covers 17 residues. V lost 1 base and J lost 0; bases outside the gene matches: 8. In germline, CDR1 is LNHDA, CDR2 SQIVND (reference sequence). Specimen: PBMCs or T cells enriched from blood (not recorded which). The receptor was derived from a woman in her twenties or thirties who had recovered from COVID-19. The J gene is TRBJ1-1, the V gene TRBV19, with 7 bases matching TRBD1. CDR3 residues: CASSIVAGGIMNTEAFF. CDR3 nucleotide sequence: TGTGCCAGTAGTATAGTGGCAGGGGGTATAATGAACACTGAAGCTTTCTTT.